This entry concerns a single T cell receptor beta chain. Its specificity is unknown. These data are taken from a study of CD8 T cells in ankylosing spondylitis. Findings of the study overall: Blood of patients with ankylosing spondylitis appeared to be characterized by a TCR beta motif of eight highly homologous variants.

Quantitative barcoded 5'-RACE was used to prepare TCR beta libraries. In TCRdb, the 5' RACE reads were re-called with MiXCR into one record per CDR3 protein. The sample holds just under 550,000 distinct CDR3 sequences, about 13% seen once. Germline CDR1 is LGHNA and CDR2 is YNFKEQ. CDR3 length: 16 amino acids. V was clipped by 4 bases and J by 4 bases, with 16 bases between them. The material sequenced was blood, either unsorted or a sorted T cell fraction (not recorded which). This TCR came from a male donor with ankylosing spondylitis. The chain links TRBV4-2 to TRBJ2-2; tentatively, D is TRBD2 (5 bases). Here the CDR3 reads CASSLYAEVGTGELFF. In DNA form, the CDR3 reads TGTGCCAGCAGCCTGTACGCGGAGGTCGGCACCGGGGAGCTGTTTTTT.